These 22 T cell receptor beta chains came from one sample sequenced in a study of blood T cell repertoires in COVID-19. Profiling relied on immunoSEQ multiplex PCR, and the TCRdb table lists in-frame clones only, not all of them. The sample holds 270,000 or so clones, approximately 84% seen once. The specimen was peripheral blood. The origin of the receptors is a human donor with COVID-19, enrolled during active disease. The donor label of this sample is uncertain.

V and J are TRBV6-5 and TRBJ1-1, with D unresolved. The V end was cut by 0 bases, the J end by 8 bases, with 16 bases between. Germline V gives CDR1 MNHEY, CDR2 SVGAGI. This CDR3 is built from 15 residues. CDR3 in amino acids: CASSYSEGLPGEAFF. The CDR3, as DNA: TGTGCCAGCAGTTACTCTGAGGGTTTGCCGGGGGAAGCTTTCTTT.

The chain employs TRBV7-3 and TRBJ2-5; a possible D gene is TRBD2 (5 bases). The CDR3 runs to 14 residues. Trimming shortened V by 8 bases and J by 4 bases, and 17 bases separated the two germline ends. Germline-derived CDR1 and CDR2 are SGHTA and FQGTGA. CDR3 nucleotides: TGTGCCAGCCAAAGCGGAGTTGCAGGAGAGACCCAGTACTTC. It translates to CASQSGVAGETQYF.

The V gene is TRBV14, the J gene TRBJ1-2; a possible D gene is TRBD1 (6 bases). This CDR3 spans 15 amino acids. Germline loops: CDR1 SGHDN, CDR2 FVKESK. The germline V and J ends were trimmed by 1 base and 3 bases, with 12 bases remaining between them. CDR3 in amino acids: CASSQGDDRYYGYTF. CDR3 nucleotides: TGTGCCAGCAGCCAAGGGGACGACAGGTACTATGGCTACACCTTC.

The CDR3 DNA is TGTGCCAGCACCGTAGCGGGATCCTACTACGAGCAGTACTTC. Protein product: CASTVAGSYYEQYF. V is TRBV28 and J is TRBJ2-7, with 8 bases identical to TRBD2. CDR3 size: 14 residues. Losses at the gene ends were 7 bases for V and 3 bases for J; bases not matched to a gene: 8. Germline V lookup: CDR1 MDHEN, CDR2 SYDVKM.

The rearrangement uses TRBV9 and TRBJ1-1; the match to TRBD1 covers 7 bases. The CDR3 runs to 14 residues. After removal of 4 bases from V and 4 bases from J, the junction contained 7 bases not matched to a gene. Germline V CDR1 and CDR2: SGDLS, YYNGEE. This CDR3 reads CASSPRQGSTEAFF. CDR3 DNA sequence: TGTGCCAGCAGCCCCAGACAGGGATCCACTGAAGCTTTCTTT.

This sequence joins TRBV30 and TRBJ2-7, with 8 bases fitting TRBD2. The CDR3 contains 15 residues. The ends lost 3 bases at V and 5 bases at J; junction bases unmatched: 12. CDR1 and CDR2 (germline): GTSNPN, SVGIG (reference sequence). The DNA of the CDR3 is TGTGCCTGGAGCCTCAGAGGCGGGAGGAGGAACGAGCAGTACTTC. Its protein is CAWSLRGGRRNEQYF.

This clone was seen a few times. This chain connects TRBV10-3 to TRBJ1-1; D gene uncertain. Germline CDR1 and CDR2: ENHRY and SYGVKD. This CDR3 contains 13 residues. V was trimmed by 6 bases and J by 5 bases, leaving 13 bases between them. The CDR3 nucleotides read TGTGCCATCAGACTCCAGGCCCAGACTGAAGCTTTCTTT. Protein: CAIRLQAQTEAFF.

J is TRBJ1-6 and V is TRBV19; tentative D call: TRBD1 (5 bases). Germline CDR1 and CDR2: LNHDA and SQIVND (reference sequence). The CDR3 loop spans 15 amino acids. V was clipped by 5 bases and J by 6 bases, with 14 bases between them. The CDR3 region has the DNA TGTGCCAGTAGTTTAAGGACACCGCCTAATTCACCCCTCCACTTT. Residues: CASSLRTPPNSPLHF.

This chain uses TRBV5-1 with TRBJ2-3; TRBD1 agrees at 7 bases. V dropped 4 bases and J dropped 2; count of bases not matched to a gene: 7. Germline-derived CDR1 and CDR2 are SGHRS and YFSETQ. The CDR3 has 15 residues. Written as DNA, the CDR3 is TGCGCCAGCAGCCCCTTGGGACAGAACACAGATACGCAGTATTTT. It is translated as CASSPLGQNTDTQYF.

The chain recombines TRBV11-2 with TRBJ1-3; D gene unclear. CDR1 and CDR2 from the germline V gene are SGHAT and FQNNGV. There are 14 residues in the CDR3. V was cut by 5 bases and J by 4 bases, with 12 bases left in between. As DNA, the CDR3 is TGTGCCAGCAGCCCGCACCTTGAGGGAAACACCATATATTTT. It encodes CASSPHLEGNTIYF. The full variable domain, with the rest looked up from reference TRBV11-2 and TRBJ1-3, is EAGVAQSPRYKIIEKRQSVAFWCNPISGHATLYWYQQILGQGPKLLIQFQNNGVVDDSQLPKDRFSAERLKGVDSTLKIQPAKLEDSAVYLCASSPHLEGNTIYFGEGSWLTVV.

This chain uses TRBV15 with TRBJ1-2; D is uncertain. The CDR3 length is 13 residues. Germline V gene sequence: CDR1 LNHNV, CDR2 YYDKDF (reference sequence). Trimming removed 4 bases at V and 1 base at J, with 7 bases between. CDR3 nucleotide sequence: TGTGCCACCAGCACTACAGTTAACTATGGCTACACCTTC. Residues: CATSTTVNYGYTF.

This clone was observed a single time. The genes are TRBV3-1 (or the pseudogene TRBV3-2) and TRBJ2-7; D remains ambiguous. Germline CDR1 and CDR2: LGHDT and YNNKEL (reference sequence). Trimming took off 6 bases at V and 0 bases at J, with 12 bases between the two ends. The CDR3 sequence is 14 residues long. Here the CDR3 reads CASSTQTGSYEQYF. The DNA of the CDR3 is TGTGCCAGCAGTACCCAGACTGGCTCCTACGAGCAGTACTTC.

The rearrangement links TRBV27 to TRBJ1-5; 7 nucleotides agree with TRBD1. The CDR3 is 15 residues long. The ends lost 5 bases at V and 5 bases at J; junction bases unmatched: 9. CDR1 is MNHEY and CDR2 is SMNVEV in the germline V gene (reference sequence). CDR3 DNA: TGTGCCAGCAGTCCGAGGGGGCGGCCGGATCAGCCCCAGCATTTT. Residues: CASSPRGRPDQPQHF.

The CDR3 nucleotides read TGTGCCAGCAGCTTGGGGGCAGGGATGGGGCTAGCGGAGATTTACGAGCAGTACTTC. This gives the protein CASSLGAGMGLAEIYEQYF. The V call is TRBV5-4, the J call TRBJ2-7; 7 bases match TRBD2. In germline, CDR1 is SGHNT, CDR2 YYREEE (reference sequence). The CDR3 sequence is 19 residues long. V was clipped by 0 bases and J by 4 bases; unmatched bases: 19.

This chain links TRBV3-1 (or the pseudogene TRBV3-2) with TRBJ1-2; D unresolved. Germline V CDR1 and CDR2: LGHDT, YNNKEL (reference sequence). Deletions cut 4 bases from V and 6 bases from J, with 15 bases between. The CDR3 extends over 14 amino acids. CDR3 nucleotides: TGTGCCAGCAGCCGTCTTGGAGGGTTGGATGGCTACACCTTC. This encodes CASSRLGGLDGYTF.

The CDR3 sequence: CAWGTAYNSPLHF. CDR3 coding DNA: TGTGCCTGGGGGACAGCCTATAATTCACCCCTCCACTTT. The chain links TRBV30 to TRBJ1-6, with 7 bases that match TRBD1. Losses at the gene ends were 5 bases for V and 2 bases for J; bases not matched to a gene: 0. The germline V gene has CDR1 GTSNPN and CDR2 SVGIG (reference sequence). The CDR3 loop spans 13 amino acids.

At least ten counts were recorded for this clone. This rearrangement joins TRBV15 to TRBJ1-1; D ambiguous. This CDR3 spans 14 amino acids. Germline V gives CDR1 LNHNV, CDR2 YYDKDF (reference sequence). V was pared by 1 base and J by 8 bases, with 14 bases between. CDR3 in DNA: TGTGCCACCAGCAGAGTAAGATACACGGGGGAAGCTTTCTTT. Translated: CATSRVRYTGEAFF. Complete variable domain (other parts from reference TRBV15 and TRBJ1-1): DAMVIQNPRYQVTQFGKPVTLSCSQTLNHNVMYWYQQKSSQAPKLLFHYYDKDFNNEADTPDNFQSRRPNTSFCFLDIRSPGLGDTAMYLCATSRVRYTGEAFFGQGTRLTVV.

The chain carries TRBV10-1 and TRBJ2-7, with a weak D call TRBD1 (5 bases). Germline assignment: CDR1 WNHNN and CDR2 SYGVQD (reference sequence). Deletions cut 0 bases from V and 2 bases from J, with 5 bases between. The CDR3 spans 13 residues. CDR3 amino acids: CASSESGAYEQYF. The DNA of the CDR3 is TGCGCCAGCAGTGAGTCAGGGGCCTACGAGCAGTACTTC.

V is TRBV10-1 and J is TRBJ2-1, with D hard to call. The germline V gene encodes CDR1 WNHNN and CDR2 SYGVQD (reference sequence). Trimming stripped 0 bases from V and 2 bases from J, with 14 bases between. CDR3 length equals 17 residues. CDR3 coding DNA: TGCGCCAGCAGTGAGTCGCTCGAGGAAGAGACCTACAATGAGCAGTTCTTC. Residues: CASSESLEEETYNEQFF.

The table lists this clone with many counts. This rearrangement joins TRBV7-8 to TRBJ2-7; D not certain. The CDR3 has 16 amino acids. V was clipped by 3 bases and J by 1 base, with 16 bases between them. Germline values: CDR1 SGHVS, CDR2 FQNEAQ. The CDR3 DNA reads TGTGCCAGCAGCTTCCCAAACAGCTTACCTTCCTACGAGCAGTACTTC. Its translation is CASSFPNSLPSYEQYF.

The rearrangement uses TRBV7-9 and TRBJ2-7; TRBD1 agrees at 8 bases. The V segment lost 0 bases and the J segment 5 bases; nucleotides outside the gene matches: 6. Germline V CDR1 and CDR2: SEHNR, FQNEAQ (reference sequence). This CDR3 contains 15 residues. The CDR3 reads CASSLAWTGTHEQYF. The CDR3 DNA is TGTGCCAGCAGCTTAGCGTGGACAGGGACCCACGAGCAGTACTTC. The full variable domain, with the rest looked up from reference TRBV7-9 and TRBJ2-7, is DTGVSQNPRHKITKRGQNVTFRCDPISEHNRLYWYRQTLGQGPEFLTYFQNEAQLEKSRLLSDRFSAERPKGSFSTLEIQRTEQGDSAMYLCASSLAWTGTHEQYFGPGTRLTVT.

The V gene is TRBV7-3, the J gene TRBJ1-5, with D maybe TRBD1 (5 bases). The CDR3 totals 16 residues. CDR1 and CDR2 from the germline V gene are SGHTA and FQGTGA. V was clipped by 7 bases and J by 3 bases, with 19 bases between them. In DNA form, the CDR3 reads TGTGCCAGCACCCCGAACAGGATTGATCCCAATCAGCCCCAGCATTTT. The encoded protein is CASTPNRIDPNQPQHF.